This is a list of T cell receptor beta chains from one sample in a study of T cells in Graves' hyperthyroidism and ophthalmopathy. TCRdb reprocessed the multiplex PCR reads with MiXCR, giving one entry per CDR3 protein. The repertoire consists of around 600,000 distinct CDR3 sequences, with 13% to 15% occurring once and the leading ten covering over 6%. Specimen: blood. These receptors originate from a woman under 30 with Graves' ophthalmopathy. The CDR3 runs from the conserved cysteine through the conserved F or W. The D gene is left open where the match is weak. Some rows have no size entry. The others give once, few or many, or a class for an expanded clone.

D gene,V gene,clone size,J gene,CDR3 protein,CDR3 DNA
.,TRBV20-1,many,TRBJ1-2,CSARSGAGYTF,TGCAGTGCTAGGTCAGGGGCTGGCTACACCTTC
.,TRBV20-1,many,TRBJ2-7,CSGIWDSAYEQYF,TGCAGCGGAATTTGGGACTCCGCCTACGAGCAGTACTTC
.,TRBV18,few,TRBJ2-2,CASSPNRVFDTGELFF,TGTGCCAGCTCACCCAACAGGGTCTTTGACACCGGGGAGCTGTTTTTT
.,TRBV20-1,many,TRBJ1-2,CSARIVGEPNYGYTF,TGCAGTGCTAGAATCGTAGGGGAACCTAACTATGGCTACACCTTC
.,TRBV7-2,many,TRBJ2-7,CASNPQGTYEQYF,TGTGCCAGCAACCCGCAGGGGACCTACGAGCAGTACTTC
TRBD1,TRBV27,.,TRBJ2-1,CASSYGTGSSYNEQFF,TGTGCCAGCAGTTACGGGACAGGGAGCTCCTACAATGAGCAGTTCTTC
TRBD1,TRBV19,few,TRBJ2-2,CASSSRTGATGELFF,TGTGCCAGTAGTTCGCGGACAGGGGCTACCGGGGAGCTGTTTTTT
.,TRBV7-9,.,TRBJ1-1,CASSPPGSLNTEAFF,TGTGCCAGCAGCCCCCCGGGGAGCTTGAACACTGAAGCTTTCTTT
.,TRBV12-5,many,TRBJ2-7,CASGLDAGPYEQYF,TGTGCTAGTGGTTTGGACGCAGGGCCGTACGAGCAGTACTTC
.,TRBV4-3,few,TRBJ2-4,CASSQDGDSRAQYF,TGCGCCAGCAGCCAAGATGGGGACTCGCGGGCACAGTACTTC
TRBD1,TRBV7-9,.,TRBJ1-2,CASSVTGVWSYGYTF,TGTGCCAGCAGCGTCACAGGGGTGTGGAGCTATGGCTACACCTTC
.,TRBV3-1,many,TRBJ2-1,CASSLGGGIAYNEQFF,TGTGCCAGCAGTCTCGGAGGCGGGATAGCCTACAATGAGCAGTTCTTC
.,TRBV30,many,TRBJ2-5,CAAGGALGETQYF,TGTGCCGCTGGAGGGGCCCTAGGAGAGACCCAGTACTTC
TRBD1,TRBV18,.,TRBJ1-1,CASSPMTGRGGAFF,TGTGCCAGCTCACCGATGACAGGGCGGGGGGGAGCTTTCTTT
TRBD1,TRBV28,many,TRBJ2-7,CASSSEQGPYEQYF,TGTGCCAGCAGTTCAGAACAGGGGCCCTACGAGCAGTACTTC
.,TRBV7-2,.,TRBJ2-5,CASSPQGGETQYF,TGTGCCAGCAGCCCTCAGGGGGGGGAGACCCAGTACTTC
.,TRBV19,.,TRBJ2-1,CASSIGGTPYNEQFF,TGTGCCAGTAGTATAGGGGGGACACCCTACAATGAGCAGTTCTTC
.,TRBV3-1,many,TRBJ2-3,CASSQESADTQYF,TGTGCCAGCAGCCAAGAGTCGGCAGATACGCAGTATTTT
.,TRBV20-1,few,TRBJ1-3,CSARAIRWDSGNTIYF,TGCAGTGCTAGAGCGATCCGGTGGGACTCTGGAAACACCATATATTTT
TRBD2,TRBV12-3/TRBV12-4,many,TRBJ2-1,CASRPPGLAGVSEQFF,TGTGCCAGCAGACCCCCTGGACTAGCGGGAGTCAGTGAGCAGTTCTTC
.,TRBV18,.,TRBJ1-1,CASSPQDTEAFF,TGTGCCAGCTCACCACAGGATACTGAAGCTTTCTTT
.,TRBV24-1,few,TRBJ2-7,CATSDLVGYEQYF,TGTGCCACCAGTGATTTAGTAGGATACGAGCAGTACTTC
.,TRBV11-1,many,TRBJ2-5,CASKMDGKETQYF,TGTGCCAGCAAAATGGACGGGAAGGAGACCCAGTACTTC
TRBD2,TRBV19,.,TRBJ2-1,CASISRRAGEDEQFF,TGTGCCAGTATCTCGCGGAGAGCGGGAGAGGATGAGCAGTTCTTC
TRBD1,TRBV18,many,TRBJ2-5,CASSPWDSLGQETQYF,TGTGCCAGCTCACCCTGGGACAGCCTAGGACAAGAGACCCAGTACTTC
.,TRBV2,many,TRBJ1-2,CASSPRIGDGYTF,TGTGCCAGCAGTCCAAGGATAGGGGATGGCTACACCTTC
TRBD1,TRBV2,.,TRBJ1-2,CASSESPQGIYGYTF,TGTGCCAGCAGTGAAAGTCCACAGGGGATTTATGGCTACACCTTC
.,TRBV11-2,many,TRBJ2-1,CASSPGSLFNEQFF,TGTGCCAGCAGCCCCGGCTCCCTTTTCAATGAGCAGTTCTTC
.,TRBV7-3,few,TRBJ2-3,CASSLRRMGDTQYF,TGTGCCAGCAGCTTAAGACGGATGGGAGACACGCAGTATTTT
TRBD1,TRBV24-1,few,TRBJ1-5,CATATGGNQPQHF,TGTGCCACCGCAACAGGGGGTAATCAGCCCCAGCATTTT
.,TRBV6-2/TRBV6-3,few,TRBJ2-7,CASSRPAGEQYF,TGTGCCAGCAGTAGGCCGGCGGGGGAGCAGTACTTC
TRBD1,TRBV29-1,many,TRBJ2-1,CSVPASGQGSNEQFF,TGCAGCGTTCCCGCCTCGGGACAGGGGTCCAATGAGCAGTTCTTC
TRBD2,TRBV11-2,.,TRBJ2-1,CASSLVTSGRGYEQFF,TGTGCCAGCAGCTTAGTCACTAGCGGGAGAGGTTATGAGCAGTTCTTC
.,TRBV7-2,many,TRBJ2-7,CASSSAGAEVYEQYF,TGTGCCAGCAGCTCAGCCGGGGCGGAGGTCTACGAGCAGTACTTC
.,TRBV5-1,few,TRBJ1-1,CASSRLRELNTEAFF,TGCGCCAGCAGCCGACTCAGGGAATTGAACACTGAAGCTTTCTTT
.,TRBV4-2,.,TRBJ2-2,CASSHASGELFF,TGTGCCAGCAGCCATGCCTCCGGGGAGCTGTTTTTT
TRBD1,TRBV12-3/TRBV12-4,many,TRBJ1-6,CASSSTGSKEPLHF,TGTGCCAGCAGCTCGACAGGGAGTAAGGAACCCCTCCACTTT
TRBD2,TRBV6-8,.,TRBJ2-5,CASSYSYGLAGWKTQYF,TGTGCCAGCAGTTACTCGTATGGACTAGCGGGGTGGAAGACCCAGTACTTC
.,TRBV20-1,many,TRBJ1-6,CSARTGATPNSPLHF,TGCAGTGCTAGAACGGGGGCGACCCCGAATTCACCCCTCCACTTT
TRBD2,TRBV14,few,TRBJ2-2,CASSRLAGAGGELFF,TGTGCCAGCAGTCGTCTAGCGGGAGCGGGCGGGGAGCTGTTTTTT
TRBD2,TRBV15,many,TRBJ2-1,CATSSIGGTSPHEQFF,TGTGCCACCAGCTCAATAGGGGGGACTAGTCCCCATGAGCAGTTCTTC
.,TRBV24-1,many,TRBJ2-1,CATSGRERTRFNEQFF,TGTGCCACCAGTGGCCGAGAGCGGACACGATTCAATGAGCAGTTCTTC
.,TRBV20-1,few,TRBJ1-4,CSASFRVWRGATNEKLFF,TGCAGTGCTAGTTTCCGGGTTTGGAGGGGGGCGACTAATGAAAAACTGTTTTTT
TRBD1,TRBV28,many,TRBJ2-7,CASSPGQGYEQYF,TGTGCCAGCAGCCCTGGACAGGGGTACGAGCAGTACTTC
.,TRBV5-6,.,TRBJ2-1,CASSPTPGNYEQFF,TGTGCCAGCAGCCCCACCCCGGGTAATTATGAGCAGTTCTTC
.,TRBV7-9,few,TRBJ2-1,CASSPPAVGWANEQFF,TGTGCCAGCAGCCCACCCGCGGTAGGGTGGGCCAATGAGCAGTTCTTC
.,TRBV5-1,many,TRBJ2-5,CASSLTTGTSWIGQETQYF,TGCGCCAGCAGTCTGACCACCGGGACATCTTGGATAGGACAAGAGACCCAGTACTTC
.,TRBV28,many,TRBJ2-5,CASSFSQRQDLQETQYF,TGTGCCAGCAGTTTTTCCCAGCGACAGGACCTCCAAGAGACCCAGTACTTC
.,TRBV7-8,many,TRBJ2-7,CASSLGVRGEAYEQYF,TGTGCCAGCAGCTTAGGTGTCAGGGGGGAAGCCTACGAGCAGTACTTC
TRBD2,TRBV2,many,TRBJ2-7,CASSMRLAGVYEQYF,TGTGCCAGCAGCATGAGACTAGCGGGAGTCTACGAGCAGTACTTC
TRBD1,TRBV7-3,.,TRBJ2-2,CASSRDSPSYTGELFF,TGTGCCAGCTCCCGGGACAGTCCCTCGTACACCGGGGAGCTGTTTTTT
.,TRBV28,.,TRBJ2-7,CASSFLLGMSYEQYF,TGTGCCAGCAGTTTCCTACTAGGGATGTCCTACGAGCAGTACTTC
.,TRBV15,.,TRBJ2-7,CATSRGYYEQYF,TGTGCCACCAGCAGAGGGTACTACGAGCAGTACTTC
.,TRBV5-6,many,TRBJ2-1,CASSPTGKVQFF,TGTGCCAGCAGCCCGACCGGGAAAGTGCAGTTCTTC
TRBD1,TRBV11-2,few,TRBJ1-1,CASSWDQGAATEAFF,TGTGCCAGCAGCTGGGATCAGGGGGCGGCCACTGAAGCTTTCTTT
.,TRBV30,many,TRBJ2-3,CAWIRESTDTQYF,TGTGCCTGGATCCGGGAGAGCACAGATACGCAGTATTTT
.,TRBV24-1,many,TRBJ2-7,CATSGTVLGEQYF,TGTGCCACCAGTGGGACAGTACTCGGCGAGCAGTACTTC
TRBD1,TRBV5-1,many,TRBJ2-6,CASSLIGTGYSGANVLTF,TGCGCCAGCAGCTTGATCGGGACAGGCTACTCTGGGGCCAACGTCCTGACTTTC